These 19 T cell receptor beta chains came from one sample sequenced in a study of patients and donors after allogeneic stem cell transplantation. TCRdb re-called the RT-PCR reads through MiXCR, storing one row per CDR3 protein. The data contain 80,000 to 90,000 distinct CDR3 sequences, 45% to 50% of them singletons. Sample: blood, either unsorted or a sorted T cell fraction (not recorded which). The receptors were gathered from a human donor who was either an allogeneic HSCT recipient or a stem cell or donor lymphocyte infusion donor (not recorded which). It is not recorded whose cells these are; they may come from a transplant donor.

The chain links TRBV9 to TRBJ1-1; the D is unclear. Germline loops: CDR1 SGDLS, CDR2 YYNGEE. The CDR3 runs to 14 residues. V was pared by 4 bases and J by 2 bases, with 12 bases between. CDR3 coding DNA: TGTGCCAGCAGCATATCCGGGAAAAACACTGAAGCTTTCTTT. Its translation is CASSISGKNTEAFF.

The rearrangement links TRBV11-2 to TRBJ2-2, with 7 bases fitting TRBD2. The germline gives CDR1 SGHAT, CDR2 FQNNGV. J was trimmed by 3 bases and V by 1 base; bases with no gene match: 5. The CDR3 sequence is 16 residues long. The CDR3 sequence: CASSLGSSGYTGELFF. CDR3 nucleotide sequence: TGTGCCAGCAGCTTAGGCTCTAGCGGATACACCGGGGAGCTGTTTTTT.

The chain employs TRBV4-1 and TRBJ2-7, with TRBD2 matching 8 bases. The CDR3 has 14 residues. The junction had 3 bases not matched to a gene; V was cut back by 1 base and J by 4 bases. The germline gives CDR1 MGHRA, CDR2 YSYEKL. CDR3 amino acids: CASSQALAEYEQYF. In DNA form, the CDR3 reads TGCGCCAGCAGCCAAGCACTAGCGGAATACGAGCAGTACTTC.

This clonotype has a handful of counts. The chain couples TRBV6-5 to TRBJ1-1; 7 positions match TRBD1. This CDR3 is built from 13 residues. Germline assignment: CDR1 MNHEY and CDR2 SVGAGI. V lost 7 bases to trimming and J lost 1 base; unmatched junction nucleotides: 3. The CDR3 nucleotides read TGTGCCAGCAAGCGGACAGGGAACACTGAAGCTTTCTTT. Translated, it gives CASKRTGNTEAFF.

This clonotype was picked up a small number of times. J is TRBJ2-2 and V is TRBV10-3; TRBD2 matches 11 bases. Per germline, CDR1 ENHRY and CDR2 SYGVKD. The trim removed 3 bases at V and 6 bases at J, leaving 6 bases unmatched. The CDR3 is made up of 16 amino acids. CDR3 loop: CAISDNLAGGPGELFF. The DNA for the CDR3 is TGTGCCATCAGTGATAATCTAGCGGGAGGCCCCGGGGAGCTGTTTTTT.

The rearrangement joins TRBV29-1 to TRBJ1-2; D possibly corresponds to TRBD1 (6 bases). The CDR3 runs to 12 residues. Germline CDR1 reads SQVTM; CDR2 reads ANQGSEA. The germline V and J ends were trimmed by 7 bases and 3 bases, with 12 bases remaining between them. In nucleotides, the CDR3 is TGCAGCGCCGATCCAGGGGACTATGGCTACACCTTC. It translates to CSADPGDYGYTF.

This clonotype was observed a few times. This chain links TRBV27 with TRBJ2-7; no clear D. Trimming pared 5 bases from V and 1 base from J, leaving 21 bases between. Germline V CDR1 and CDR2: MNHEY, SMNVEV (reference sequence). This CDR3 spans 17 amino acids. CDR3 loop: CASSPPVAFKRSYEQYF. In DNA, the CDR3 is TGTGCCAGCAGTCCCCCGGTTGCATTCAAAAGGTCCTACGAGCAGTACTTC.

This clonotype turned up a few times. V gene TRBV10-3 combines with J gene TRBJ1-1, with 10 bases aligning to TRBD1. CDR3 length: 15 amino acids. J was trimmed by 0 bases and V by 7 bases; bases with no gene match: 5. CDR1 is ENHRY, CDR2 SYGVKD, per germline. CDR3 nucleotide sequence: TGTGCCATCACTTCGGGACAGGGGATGAACACTGAAGCTTTCTTT. This sequence encodes CAITSGQGMNTEAFF.

This chain connects TRBV3-1 to TRBJ1-2, with D possibly TRBD1 on 6 matching bases. The CDR3 covers 14 residues. With 1 base removed from V and 4 bases from J, the gap between germline ends came to 10 bases. Germline CDR1 reads LGHDT; CDR2 reads YNNKEL (reference sequence). DNA of the CDR3: TGTGCCAGCAGCCAAGGGACAGTTCTCTATGGCTACACCTTC. Translating gives CASSQGTVLYGYTF.

V gene TRBV5-1 combines with J gene TRBJ2-3; 8 bases are shared with TRBD2. Germline lookup yields CDR1 SGHRS and CDR2 YFSETQ. The trim removed 6 bases at V and 6 bases at J, leaving 9 bases unmatched. The length of the CDR3 is 14 residues. CDR3 nucleotides: TGCGCCAGCATGGAGAGCGGGGGAGGGGATACGCAGTATTTT. This translates into CASMESGGGDTQYF.

The table lists this clonotype with a few counts. V usage is TRBV7-9 and J usage is TRBJ1-6, with TRBD1 identical over 10 bases. Germline V gene lookup returns CDR1 SEHNR and CDR2 FQNEAQ (reference sequence). After removal of 3 bases from V and 1 base from J, the junction contained 3 bases not matched to a gene. The CDR3 sequence is 17 residues long. In DNA, the CDR3 is TGTGCCAGCAGCTTTTGGACAGGGGGTTCCTATAATTCACCCCTCCACTTT. This gives the protein CASSFWTGGSYNSPLHF.

This chain connects TRBV12-3 or TRBV12-4 to TRBJ2-1, with D possibly being TRBD1 or TRBD2 (5 bases each). The CDR3 sequence is 14 residues long. V lost 4 bases to trimming and J lost 4 bases, with 11 bases between them. CDR3 residues: CASSSWDRYNEQFF. As DNA, the CDR3 is TGTGCCAGCAGTTCCTGGGACCGATACAATGAGCAGTTCTTC.

The V call is TRBV20-1, the J call TRBJ1-1; D unresolved. Trimming took 3 bases from V and 7 from J, leaving 9 bases between them. CDR1 is DFQATT and CDR2 is SNEGSKA in the germline V gene (reference sequence). The CDR3 is 11 residues long. The CDR3, as DNA: TGCAGTGCTAGCTTCGCGGTTGAAGCTTTCTTT. Protein sequence: CSASFAVEAFF.

This clonotype was observed a handful of times. This chain links TRBV7-3 with TRBJ1-6; 8 bases agree with TRBD1. The V gene's germline CDR1 is SGHTA and CDR2 FQGTGA. This CDR3 is 15 amino acids long. The V and J ends lost 4 bases and 7 bases, in that order; junction bases with no gene match: 6. The chain's CDR3 is CASSSQGAANSPLHF. The CDR3 coding sequence is TGTGCCAGCAGCTCCCAGGGGGCTGCGAATTCACCCCTCCACTTT.

The chain employs TRBV28 and TRBJ1-6; D call uncertain. V lost 3 bases, J lost 8 bases, and 17 bases lay in between. CDR1 and CDR2 (germline): MDHEN, SYDVKM. The length of the CDR3 is 16 residues. The CDR3 reads CASSFPGSPIDSPLHF. The CDR3 nucleotides are TGTGCCAGCAGTTTCCCCGGGAGCCCAATTGATTCACCCCTCCACTTT. Full variable domain (outside the CDR3, taken from reference TRBV28 and TRBJ1-6): DVKVTQSSRYLVKRTGEKVFLECVQDMDHENMFWYRQDPGLGLRLIYFSYDVKMKEKGDIPEGYSVSREKKERFSLILESASTNQTSMYLCASSFPGSPIDSPLHFGNGTRLTVT.

This clonotype turned up a few times. The V gene is TRBV20-1, the J gene TRBJ1-1; a possible D gene is TRBD1 (6 bases). Per germline, CDR1 DFQATT and CDR2 SNEGSKA (reference sequence). This CDR3 has 14 amino acids. Trimming left V 6 bases short and J 1 base short, with 15 bases between. CDR3 region: CSALGQDRNTEAFF. The CDR3 nucleotides read TGCAGTGCCCTGGGACAAGACCGGAACACTGAAGCTTTCTTT.

The chain carries TRBV11-2 and TRBJ2-5, with a possible D match to TRBD1 (6 bases). V lost 3 bases, J lost 2 bases, and 13 bases lay in between. Per germline, CDR1 SGHAT and CDR2 FQNNGV. This CDR3 region has 15 residues. The DNA of the CDR3 is TGTGCCAGCAGCTTCATTAGTAGGGGGCAAGAGACCCAGTACTTC. This translates into CASSFISRGQETQYF.

In DNA, the CDR3 is TGTGCCAGCAGCCCTTGGGACGCCAGCAATCAGCCCCAGCATTTT. This gives the protein CASSPWDASNQPQHF. The V call is TRBV6-2 or TRBV6-3, the J call TRBJ1-5; the D gene is possibly TRBD1 (5 bases). CDR1 is MNHEY and CDR2 is SVGEGT in the germline V gene. The CDR3 is 15 amino acids. V was cut by 6 bases and J by 1 base, with 13 bases left in between.

The rearrangement links TRBV5-1 to TRBJ1-1; possible D gene TRBD1, 6 bases. V lost 5 bases and J 6 bases, leaving 8 bases between the germline ends. This CDR3 region has 11 residues. Germline CDR1 is SGHRS and CDR2 is YFSETQ. The CDR3 DNA reads TGCGCCAGCAGGCAGGGGTCTGAAGCTTTCTTT. Its protein product is CASRQGSEAFF.